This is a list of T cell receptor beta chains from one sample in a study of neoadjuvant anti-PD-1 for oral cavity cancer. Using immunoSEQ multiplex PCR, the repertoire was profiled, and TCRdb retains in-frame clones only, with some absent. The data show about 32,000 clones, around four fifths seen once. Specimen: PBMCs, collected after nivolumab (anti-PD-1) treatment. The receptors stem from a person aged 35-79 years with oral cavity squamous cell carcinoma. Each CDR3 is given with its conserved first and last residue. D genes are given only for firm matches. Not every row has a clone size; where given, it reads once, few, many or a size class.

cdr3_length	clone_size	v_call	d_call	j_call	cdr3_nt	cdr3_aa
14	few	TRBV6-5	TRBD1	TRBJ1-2	TGTGCCAGCAGTTACGGAGGGGGCAACTATGGCTACACCTTC	CASSYGGGNYGYTF
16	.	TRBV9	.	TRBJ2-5	TGTGCCAGCAGCGTAGGGGCAGGGTCGTACCAAGAGACCCAGTACTTC	CASSVGAGSYQETQYF
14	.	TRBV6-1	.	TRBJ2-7	TGTGCCAGCAGTGAAATGCCAGAGAGCTACGAGCAGTACTTC	CASSEMPESYEQYF
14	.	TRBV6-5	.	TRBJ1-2	TGTGCCAGCACCTCTCTATGGGCTAACTATGGCTACACCTTC	CASTSLWANYGYTF
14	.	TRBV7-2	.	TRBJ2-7	TGTGCCAGCAGCTTAGGAGGCACAGGATACGAGCAGTACTTC	CASSLGGTGYEQYF
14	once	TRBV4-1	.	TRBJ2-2	TGCGCCAGCAGCCAAGACATTGCGAAAGAGGAGCTGTTTTTT	CASSQDIAKEELFF
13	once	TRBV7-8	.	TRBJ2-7	TGTGCCAGCAGCTTATCGGGTTGGCCCGAGCAGTACTTC	CASSLSGWPEQYF
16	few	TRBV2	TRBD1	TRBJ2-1	TGTGCCAGCAGCACGGGGACAGCTAGCTCCTACAATGAGCAGTTCTTC	CASSTGTASSYNEQFF
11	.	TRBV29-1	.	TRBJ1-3	TGCAGCGCGAAGGAAGGAAACACCATATATTTT	CSAKEGNTIYF
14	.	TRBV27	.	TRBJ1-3	TGTGCCAGCAGTTTGGGGGGCTCTGGAAACACCATATATTTT	CASSLGGSGNTIYF
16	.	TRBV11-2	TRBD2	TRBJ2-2	TGTGCCAGCAGCTTAGAGCCTAGCGGGGTCACCGGGGAGCTGTTTTTT	CASSLEPSGVTGELFF
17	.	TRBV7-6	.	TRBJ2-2	TGTGCCAGCAGCTTAGTGGAGGGAATAAGGAACACCGGGGAGCTGTTTTTT	CASSLVEGIRNTGELFF
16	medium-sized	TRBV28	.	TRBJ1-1	TGTGCCAGCAGTTTGACGGTGAGGGGCCCGGACACTGAAGCTTTCTTT	CASSLTVRGPDTEAFF
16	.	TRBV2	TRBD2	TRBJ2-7	TGTGCCAGCAACAGTGGGCTAGCGGGGGGCCTATACGAGCAGTACTTC	CASNSGLAGGLYEQYF
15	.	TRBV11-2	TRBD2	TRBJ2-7	TGTGCCAGCAGCTTACTCGCGGGGGGCGATTACGAGCAGTACTTC	CASSLLAGGDYEQYF
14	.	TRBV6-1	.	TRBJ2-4	TGTGCCAGCAGTGAATCGGGGGTTGGGAACATTCAGTACTTC	CASSESGVGNIQYF
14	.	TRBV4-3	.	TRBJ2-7	TGCGCCAGCAGCCAAGACCCGGGTGGCTACGAGCAGTACTTC	CASSQDPGGYEQYF
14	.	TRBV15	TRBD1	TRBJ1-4	TGTGCCACCAGCATAACAGGGGACGATGAAAAACTGTTTTTT	CATSITGDDEKLFF
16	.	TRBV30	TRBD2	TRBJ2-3	TGTGCCTGGAGTGTGAGGATAGCGGGGCTCCCAGATACGCAGTATTTT	CAWSVRIAGLPDTQYF
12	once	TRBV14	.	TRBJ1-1	TGTGCCAGCAGCGTGGAGAACACTGAAGCTTTCTTT	CASSVENTEAFF
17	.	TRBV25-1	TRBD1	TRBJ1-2	TGTGCCAGCTCCCACCCGGGACAGGGCAAGGATAACTATGGCTACACCTTC	CASSHPGQGKDNYGYTF
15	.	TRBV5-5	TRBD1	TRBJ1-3	TGTGCCAGCAGGGACAGGACCCGGACGGGAAACACCATATATTTT	CASRDRTRTGNTIYF
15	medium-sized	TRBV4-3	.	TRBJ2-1	TGCGCCAGCAGCCAAGAATGGGTGAGTTGGGATGAGCAGTTCTTC	CASSQEWVSWDEQFF
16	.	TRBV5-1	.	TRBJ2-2	TGCGCCAGCAGCTCTAGACAGACTGCGAACACCGGGGAGCTGTTTTTT	CASSSRQTANTGELFF
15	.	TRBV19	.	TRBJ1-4	TGTGCCAGTAGTATCTCGACAGCAACTAATGAAAAACTGTTTTTT	CASSISTATNEKLFF
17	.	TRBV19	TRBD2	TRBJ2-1	TGTGCCAGTAAAAGAGCGGGGGGTTCGAGCTCCTACAATGAGCAGTTCTTC	CASKRAGGSSSYNEQFF
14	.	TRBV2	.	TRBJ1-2	TGTGCCAGCAGTGAACAGGGCAGGGGCTATGGCTACACCTTC	CASSEQGRGYGYTF
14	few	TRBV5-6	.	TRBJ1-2	TGTGCCAGCAGCTTGGATTTGGGAACCTATGGCTACACCTTC	CASSLDLGTYGYTF
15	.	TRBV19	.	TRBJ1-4	TGTGCCAGTAGTCCTGCTGGGATGGAAAATGAAAAACTGTTTTTT	CASSPAGMENEKLFF
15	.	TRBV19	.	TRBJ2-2	TGTGCCAGTAGTATAGGACAGTACGGTACCGGGGAGCTGTTTTTT	CASSIGQYGTGELFF
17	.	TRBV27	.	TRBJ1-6	TGTGCCAGCAGTTTAAAGGCCCCAGGGCTAGGTAATTCACCCCTCCACTTT	CASSLKAPGLGNSPLHF
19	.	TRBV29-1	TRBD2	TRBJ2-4	TGCAGCGTTGATGAGCCCGGCAACCGGGGGGAGGTAGCCAAAAACATTCAGTACTTC	CSVDEPGNRGEVAKNIQYF
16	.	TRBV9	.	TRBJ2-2	TGTGCCAGCAGCGTAGGGGGCAGGTCGAACACCGGGGAGCTGTTTTTT	CASSVGGRSNTGELFF
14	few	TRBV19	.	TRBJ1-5	TGTGCCAGTACTATCAGGGATAGCAATCAGCCCCAGCATTTT	CASTIRDSNQPQHF
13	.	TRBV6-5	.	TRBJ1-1	TGTGCCAGCAGTTACTCCTTTCGATCTGGGGCTTTCTTT	CASSYSFRSGAFF
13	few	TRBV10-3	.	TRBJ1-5	TGTGCCATCAGTCAGGGGAGCAATCAGCCCCAGCATTTT	CAISQGSNQPQHF
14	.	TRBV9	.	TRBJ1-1	TGTGCCAGCAGCCTACGGGACACCTTCACTGAAGCTTTCTTT	CASSLRDTFTEAFF
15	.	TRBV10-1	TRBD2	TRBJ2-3	TGCGCCAGCACTATGACTAGCGGGGGCTCAGATACGCAGTATTTT	CASTMTSGGSDTQYF
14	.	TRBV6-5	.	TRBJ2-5	TGTGCCAGCAGTTATGGGGGGGCCAGGGAGACCCAGTACTTC	CASSYGGARETQYF
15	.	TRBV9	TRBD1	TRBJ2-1	TGTGCCAGCAGCCCGGGACAGGTCCTCTACAATGAGCAGTTCTTC	CASSPGQVLYNEQFF
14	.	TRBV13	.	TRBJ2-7	TGTGCCAGCAGCTTAAGGGGGGCGTTGTACGAGCAGTACTTC	CASSLRGALYEQYF
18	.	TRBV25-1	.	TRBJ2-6	TGTGCCAGCAGTGGCGGAGCAGAAGGACAAAGTCGGGCCAACGTCCTGACTTTC	CASSGGAEGQSRANVLTF
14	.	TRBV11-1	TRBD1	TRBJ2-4	TGTGCCAGCAGCCGAAGGGACAGGGTAAACATTCAGTACTTC	CASSRRDRVNIQYF
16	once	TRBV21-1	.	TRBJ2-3	TGTGCCAGCAGCAAGGGAATTGGGGGACGGCGAGATACGCAGTATTTT	CASSKGIGGRRDTQYF
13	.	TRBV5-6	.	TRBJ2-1	TGTGCCAGCAGCCCTGTACGGGCCGGTGAGCAGTTCTTC	CASSPVRAGEQFF
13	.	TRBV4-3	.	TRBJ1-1	TGCGCCAGCAGCCAAAGGGCGAACACTGAAGCTTTCTTT	CASSQRANTEAFF
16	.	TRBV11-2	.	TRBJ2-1	TGTGCCAGCAGCTTAGTACCGGGAACGGCGTACAATGAGCAGTTCTTC	CASSLVPGTAYNEQFF
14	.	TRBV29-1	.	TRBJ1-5	TGCAGCGTCGTCGAAACAGGGTCAAGTCAGCCCCAGCATTTT	CSVVETGSSQPQHF